This T cell receptor beta chain was retrieved from a study of beta chain features in type 1 diabetes. This clone was recorded a few times. Every bit of the isolated RNA underwent reverse transcription, so sequencing read expressed TCRB transcripts. The protocol was immunoSEQ multiplex PCR, while the TCRdb copy is restricted to in-frame clones and leaves out a portion. The sample consists of some 360,000 clones, around a fifth of them appearing once. This TCR was recovered from a woman aged 18-30 years in good health. The sample consisted of naive CD4+ T cells from blood.

CDR3 sequence reads: CASSEGPRGELFF. The CDR3 DNA follows: TGTGCCAGCAGTGAAGGCCCGCGTGGGGAGCTGTTTTTT. The chain combines TRBV2 with TRBJ2-2, with D uncertain. CDR1 is SNHLY and CDR2 is FYNNEI in the germline V gene. The CDR3 is 13 amino acids. V lost 1 base and J lost 8, with 8 bases in between. The variable domain in full, completed from reference TRBV2 and TRBJ2-2, reads EPEVTQTPSHQVTQMGQEVILRCVPISNHLYFYWYRQILGQKVEFLVSFYNNEISEKSEIFDDQFSVERPDGSNFTLKIRSTKLEDSAMYFCASSEGPRGELFFGEGSRLTVL.